This T cell receptor (beta chain) originates from a study of blood T cell repertoires in COVID-19. On the study more broadly: From T cells, B-cell-depleted T cells, or PBMCs came the material, which was cDNA or gDNA.

CDR3 length equals 15 residues. V shed 3 bases and J shed 3 bases, with 15 bases lying between them. Germline CDR1 is SNHLY and CDR2 is FYNNEI. The assay was immunoSEQ multiplex PCR, and TCRdb's table has in-frame clones only and misses some. This table holds some 240,000 clones, roughly nine tenths found once. Sequencing input: peripheral blood. The chain uses TRBV2 and TRBJ2-7, with D unresolved. This TCR derives from a woman aged 40-49 years who had recovered from COVID-19. CDR3 nucleotide sequence: TGTGCCAGCAGTGAGTATGGCAGTAGACTCTACGAGCAGTACTTC. Encoded protein: CASSEYGSRLYEQYF.